The following is a T cell receptor (beta chain) sequence with its context. As yet, its antigen is unknown. Primers for the PCR totalled 60 Vbeta and 13 Jbeta. Data came from immunoSEQ multiplex PCR; TCRdb stores just in-frame clones and leaves some out. This sample has more than 130,000 clones; roughly three quarters occur once, and the top ten carry nearly 5%. The data are from a study of cytomegalovirus exposure and HLA in healthy donors. Points from the study as a whole: In a later analysis, a missense DCLRE1C variant was linked to TCR beta V- and J-gene trimming. A later analysis found most CMV-associated TCR beta chains apparently HLA-restricted. Reportedly, cytomegalovirus status was diagnosed with high sensitivity and specificity. A later analysis found common viral pathogens apparently linked to several of the most significant clusters.

The sequenced sample was PBMCs. This receptor was obtained from a woman aged 50 to 60 in good health and CMV-seronegative.

CDR3 coding DNA: TGTGCCAGCAGCTTCAACAGGGGAAACTATGGCTACACCTTC. Its protein is CASSFNRGNYGYTF. This sequence joins TRBV7-2 and TRBJ1-2; TRBD1 matches at 7 bases. Germline loops: CDR1 SGHTA, CDR2 FQGNSA. V lost 3 bases, J lost 2 bases, and 3 bases stayed unmatched. CDR3 length: 14 residues.